This T cell receptor beta chain is from a study of blood T cells in healthy people across ages. For the second PCR, which ran for 7 to 11 cycles, a sample-barcoded 5' primer and a J-beta primer mix were used. Using its own MiXCR run on the 5' RACE reads, TCRdb lists one record per CDR3 protein. The sample carries around 1,000,000 distinct CDR3 sequences, 20% to 25% recorded once. The V end was cut by 6 bases, the J end by 3 bases, with 15 bases between. The CDR3 is 15 amino acids. Peripheral blood, roughly 9.3 milliliters per donor, was collected. Per individual sample, total RNA of at least 6 micrograms was extracted. These records were also assigned to another study, of T cells of mothers and their children. That report notes: Sample barcodes plus 2-4 random nucleotides came from the M1S primer.

The TCR comes from a girl aged 2 to 9 in good health. Sequenced sample: blood. This sequence joins TRBV12-3 or TRBV12-4 and TRBJ1-5, with TRBD1 as a possible D gene (6 bases). The CDR3 loop reads CASRGLGQINQPQHF. DNA of the CDR3: TGTGCCAGCAGGGGGCTGGGACAAATCAATCAGCCCCAGCATTTT.